The source of this TCR beta chain is a study of cytomegalovirus exposure and HLA in healthy donors. Whole-study findings and limits: Investigators reported fewer than 200 TCR beta chains as tied to cytomegalovirus.

CDR1 is MDHEN, CDR2 SYDVKM, per germline. The CDR3 runs 14 residues. The ends were cut back, 7 bases at V and 7 bases at J, with 19 bases in the middle. Regarding this clone: Its antigen remains unknown.

Primers for the PCR totalled 60 Vbeta and 13 Jbeta. The table came from immunoSEQ multiplex PCR; TCRdb's copy has only in-frame clones and leaves some out. The sample records approximately 100,000 clones, 60% to 75% being singletons. The receptor comes from a woman between 40 and 55 years old in good health and CMV-seronegative. The V call is TRBV28, the J call TRBJ1-2; TRBD1 might be the D (6 bases). The sequencing sample was made of PBMCs. CDR3 in DNA: TGTGCCAGCAATTACAGGGTGCCTTTGGGTGGCTACACCTTC. Protein sequence: CASNYRVPLGGYTF.